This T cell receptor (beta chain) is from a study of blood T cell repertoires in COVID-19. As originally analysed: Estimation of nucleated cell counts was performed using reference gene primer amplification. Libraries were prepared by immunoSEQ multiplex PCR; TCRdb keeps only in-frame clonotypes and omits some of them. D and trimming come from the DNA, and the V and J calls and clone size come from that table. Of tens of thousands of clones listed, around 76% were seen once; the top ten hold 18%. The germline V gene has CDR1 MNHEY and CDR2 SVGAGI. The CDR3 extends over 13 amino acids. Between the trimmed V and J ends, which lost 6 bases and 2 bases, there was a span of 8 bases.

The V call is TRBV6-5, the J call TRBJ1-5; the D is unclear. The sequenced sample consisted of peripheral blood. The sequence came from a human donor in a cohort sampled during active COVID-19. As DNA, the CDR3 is TGTGCCAGCAGGAGGGCAGGCAATCAGCCCCAGCATTTT. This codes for CASRRAGNQPQHF.